These 21 T cell receptor beta chains share one sample of origin, sequenced in a study of long-term antiretroviral therapy in people with HIV. Version v3.0 of the immunoSEQ assay was performed at survey level. Data came from immunoSEQ multiplex PCR; TCRdb stores just in-frame clones and leaves some out. Of 25,000 to 30,000 clones in the sample, 80% to 90% are singletons; the top ten hold around 8.2%. Sequencing was performed on unsorted PBMCs, taken 3 years after starting antiretroviral therapy. Source of these receptors: a man aged 40-50 years with HIV.

This clone was detected only a few times. In DNA, the CDR3 is TGTGCCAGCAGTGAGTCGACAGGGGGCGATCAGCCCCAGCATTTT. Protein: CASSESTGGDQPQHF. This chain uses TRBV25-1 with TRBJ1-5; 10 bases line up with TRBD1. The CDR3 has 15 residues. The germline CDR1 and CDR2 sequences are MGHDK and SYGVNS. V shed 3 bases, J shed 5 bases, and the junction held 4 bases outside the gene matches.

The J gene is TRBJ1-2, the V gene TRBV9; no definite D call. The CDR3 extends over 13 amino acids. V was trimmed by 3 bases and J by 3 bases, leaving 9 bases between them. Germline CDR1 SGDLS, CDR2 YYNGEE. The CDR3 coding sequence is TGTGCCAGCAGCGATGCTCCCGACTATGGCTACACCTTC. Amino acid sequence: CASSDAPDYGYTF. Full variable domain (outside the CDR3, taken from reference TRBV9 and TRBJ1-2): DSGVTQTPKHLITATGQRVTLRCSPRSGDLSVYWYQQSLDQGLQFLIQYYNGEERAKGNILERFSAQQFPDLHSELNLSSLELGDSALYFCASSDAPDYGYTFGSGTRLTVV.

The chain employs TRBV18 and TRBJ2-1, with TRBD2 matching over 7 bases. Germline CDR1 KGHSH, CDR2 LQKENI. The CDR3 length is 14 residues. With V trimmed by 5 bases and J by 5 bases, 6 bases remained unmatched. The CDR3 sequence is CASSGAGRDNEQFF. CDR3 DNA: TGTGCCAGCTCAGGAGCGGGACGCGACAATGAGCAGTTCTTC.

J is TRBJ2-5 and V is TRBV28, with D perhaps matching TRBD2 (5 bases). In germline, CDR1 is MDHEN, CDR2 SYDVKM. CDR3 length: 14 amino acids. V shed 6 bases and J shed 4 bases, with 15 bases lying between them. The CDR3 DNA is TGTGCCAGCAGCTTGGATCGGGGTGGAGAGACCCAGTACTTC. Its translation: CASSLDRGGETQYF.

There are a few counts of this clone. The rearrangement joins TRBV5-4 to TRBJ1-3; no clear D gene. Germline V gene data show CDR1 as SGHNT and CDR2 as YYREEE (reference sequence). Trimming removed 3 bases from V and 0 bases from J, with 10 bases in between. This CDR3 is built from 15 residues. The CDR3 DNA is TGTGCCAGCAGCTCATACGGTAGCTCTGGAAACACCATATATTTT. It encodes CASSSYGSSGNTIYF.

This clone was detected only a few times. The chain uses TRBV2 and TRBJ1-2; TRBD1 agrees at 7 bases. This CDR3 spans 13 amino acids. After removal of 3 bases from V and 4 bases from J, the junction contained 2 bases not matched to a gene. Germline CDR1 reads SNHLY; CDR2 reads FYNNEI. The CDR3 DNA follows: TGTGCCAGCAGTGAGGACAGGACCTATGGCTACACCTTC. Translating it yields CASSEDRTYGYTF.

The genes are TRBV30 and TRBJ2-3; a possible D gene is TRBD2 (5 bases). The V gene's germline CDR1 is GTSNPN and CDR2 SVGIG (reference sequence). The CDR3 totals 12 residues. With 0 bases removed from V and 6 bases from J, the gap between germline ends came to 7 bases. The CDR3 region is CAWSVGGDTQYF. CDR3 nucleotides: TGTGCCTGGAGTGTTGGCGGGGATACGCAGTATTTT.

V gene TRBV9 combines with J gene TRBJ1-1; 10 nucleotides line up with TRBD1. This CDR3 comprises 16 residues. The V and J ends lost 0 bases and 0 bases, in that order; junction bases with no gene match: 2. Germline-derived CDR1 and CDR2 are SGDLS and YYNGEE. The CDR3 loop reads CASSVGGQGMNTEAFF. The CDR3 nucleotides read TGTGCCAGCAGCGTAGGGGGACAGGGGATGAACACTGAAGCTTTCTTT.

This clone has a handful of counts. The V gene is TRBV6-1, the J gene TRBJ2-7; tentatively, D is TRBD1 (5 bases). Trimming removed 2 bases at V and 2 bases at J, with 7 bases between. This CDR3 has 13 residues. CDR1 is MNHNS and CDR2 is SASEGT in the germline V gene. The CDR3 protein is CASSERQTYEQYF. The CDR3 region has the DNA TGTGCCAGCAGTGAAAGACAGACCTACGAGCAGTACTTC.

This clone turned up a few times. This rearrangement joins TRBV6-5 to TRBJ2-7, with a weak D call TRBD1 (6 bases). CDR1 and CDR2 from the germline V gene are MNHEY and SVGAGI. V lost 0 bases and J 4 bases, leaving 16 bases between the germline ends. This CDR3 is 16 amino acids long. CDR3: CASSYSTGPRTYEQYF. The CDR3 DNA is TGTGCCAGCAGTTACTCGACAGGTCCCCGGACGTACGAGCAGTACTTC.

This clone was seen once. The J gene is TRBJ2-2, the V gene TRBV27, with D possibly matching TRBD2 (5 bases). Germline CDR1 MNHEY, CDR2 SMNVEV (reference sequence). CDR3 length: 13 residues. V was pared by 10 bases and J by 6 bases, with 15 bases between. The DNA of the CDR3 is TGTGCCACCCGTAGACTACCCGCCGGGGAGCTGTTTTTT. This gives the protein CATRRLPAGELFF.

This chain uses TRBV10-2 with TRBJ2-1; 15 bases agree with TRBD2. The CDR3 runs to 16 residues. J lost 8 bases, V lost 2 bases, and 4 bases had no gene match. Germline-derived CDR1 and CDR2 are WSHSY and SAAADI. The CDR3 bases are TGCGCCAGCAGTGAGGGAGGACTAGCGGGAGGGTATGAGCAGTTCTTC. Translation gives CASSEGGLAGGYEQFF.

This clone was picked up a small number of times. The rearrangement links TRBV6-1 to TRBJ2-7, with 8 bases matching TRBD1. Trimming cost V 6 bases and J 5 bases; bases outside gene matches: 3. This CDR3 is 12 amino acids long. Germline loops: CDR1 MNHNS, CDR2 SASEGT. CDR3 sequence (DNA): TGTGCCAGCAGATCGACAGGGGACGAGCAGTACTTC. It yields the protein CASRSTGDEQYF.

This clone was observed once. The V call is TRBV13, the J call TRBJ1-2, with 7 bases identical to TRBD1. J lost 5 bases, V lost 4 bases, and 13 bases had no gene match. The CDR3 covers 16 residues. Germline V lookup: CDR1 PRHDT, CDR2 FYEKMQ (reference sequence). The CDR3 here is CASSSGTRGGTYGYTF. CDR3 nucleotide sequence: TGTGCCAGCAGCTCAGGAACCAGGGGGGGGACATATGGCTACACCTTC.

The chain couples TRBV2 to TRBJ2-2, with D perhaps matching TRBD1 (5 bases). This CDR3 is 14 amino acids long. V lost 0 bases, J lost 9 bases, and 11 bases lay in between. Germline lookup yields CDR1 SNHLY and CDR2 FYNNEI. CDR3 sequence: CASSEALRARELFF. CDR3 in DNA: TGTGCCAGCAGTGAAGCACTCAGGGCCCGGGAGCTGTTTTTT.

The chain recombines TRBV5-1 with TRBJ2-1; 10 bases line up with TRBD1. The germline V gene encodes CDR1 SGHRS and CDR2 YFSETQ. This CDR3 is built from 15 residues. J was trimmed by 8 bases and V by 6 bases; bases with no gene match: 11. CDR3 coding DNA: TGCGCCAGCACGGACCGGGACAGGGGTTTACATGAGCAGTTCTTC. Translation gives CASTDRDRGLHEQFF.

This clone was recorded a few times. This chain connects TRBV19 to TRBJ1-6, with a tentative D call TRBD1 (6 bases). This CDR3 is 14 amino acids long. V lost 7 bases, J lost 6 bases, and 13 bases lay in between. Germline V gives CDR1 LNHDA, CDR2 SQIVND (reference sequence). This chain's CDR3 is CASTDRTVNSPLHF. Here the CDR3 DNA reads TGTGCCAGTACTGACAGGACCGTTAATTCACCCCTCCACTTT.

This clone has a handful of counts. The genes are TRBV28 and TRBJ2-7; either TRBD1 or TRBD2 may supply D (5 bases each). Trimming removed 5 bases at V and 5 bases at J, with 13 bases between. The CDR3 runs to 13 residues. Germline-derived CDR1 and CDR2 are MDHEN and SYDVKM. The CDR3 loop is CASSLGGRNEQYF. The CDR3 bases are TGTGCCAGCAGTCTTGGGGGTCGGAACGAGCAGTACTTC.

This clone was picked up one time. The chain couples TRBV7-2 to TRBJ2-1, with D possibly being TRBD1 or TRBD2 (7 bases each). From germline, CDR1 is SGHTA and CDR2 FQGNSA. Deletions cut 4 bases from V and 5 bases from J, with 18 bases between. The CDR3 totals 16 residues. The CDR3: CASSSGGGDSNNEQFF. CDR3 DNA sequence: TGTGCCAGCAGCTCGGGAGGTGGGGACAGTAACAATGAGCAGTTCTTC.

This chain connects TRBV6-1 to TRBJ1-3; D possibly corresponds to TRBD1 (5 bases). The V and J ends lost 2 bases and 2 bases respectively, with 13 bases between them. The CDR3 runs to 16 residues. Germline assignment: CDR1 MNHNS and CDR2 SASEGT. The CDR3 region has the DNA TGTGCCAGCAGTGAAATGGTCCTGGGGGCTGGAAACACCATATATTTT. It specifies CASSEMVLGAGNTIYF.

The genes are TRBV6-5 and TRBJ2-1; D remains ambiguous. Per germline, CDR1 MNHEY and CDR2 SVGAGI. The V end lost 3 bases, the J end lost 4 bases, and 7 bases lay between the germline ends. This CDR3 region has 13 residues. The CDR3 region has the DNA TGTGCCAGCAGTTATGGTCAATACAATGAGCAGTTCTTC. The encoded protein is CASSYGQYNEQFF.